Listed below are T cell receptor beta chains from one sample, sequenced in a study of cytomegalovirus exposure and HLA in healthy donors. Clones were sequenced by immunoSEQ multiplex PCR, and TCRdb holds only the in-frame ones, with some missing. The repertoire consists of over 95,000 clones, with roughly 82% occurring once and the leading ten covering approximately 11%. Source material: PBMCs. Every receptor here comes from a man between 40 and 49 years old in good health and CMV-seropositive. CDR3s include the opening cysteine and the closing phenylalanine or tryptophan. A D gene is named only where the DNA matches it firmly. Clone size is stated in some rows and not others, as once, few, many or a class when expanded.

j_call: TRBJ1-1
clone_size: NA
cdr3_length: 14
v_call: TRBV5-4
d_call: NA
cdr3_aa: CASSLRGRYTEAFF
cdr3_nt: TGTGCCAGCAGCTTGCGGGGTCGGTACACTGAAGCTTTCTTT

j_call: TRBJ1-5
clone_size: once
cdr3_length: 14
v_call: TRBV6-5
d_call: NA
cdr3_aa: CASSEGRGNQPQHF
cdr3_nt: TGTGCCAGCAGCGAAGGGAGAGGCAATCAGCCCCAGCATTTT

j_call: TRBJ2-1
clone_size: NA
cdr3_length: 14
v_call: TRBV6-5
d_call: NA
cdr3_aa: CASSSTGVYNEQFF
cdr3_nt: TGTGCCAGCAGCTCAACGGGGGTTTACAATGAGCAGTTCTTC

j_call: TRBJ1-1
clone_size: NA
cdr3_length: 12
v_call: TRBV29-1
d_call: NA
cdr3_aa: CSVEDPRTEAFF
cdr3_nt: TGCAGCGTTGAAGATCCCCGCACTGAAGCTTTCTTT

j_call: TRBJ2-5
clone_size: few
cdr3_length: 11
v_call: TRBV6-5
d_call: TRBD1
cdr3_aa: CASSYGGQGYF
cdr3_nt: TGTGCCAGCAGTTACGGGGGACAGGGTTACTTC

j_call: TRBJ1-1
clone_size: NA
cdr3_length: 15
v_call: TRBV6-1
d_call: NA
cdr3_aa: CASSEGRVGVGEAFF
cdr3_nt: TGTGCCAGCAGTGAAGGAAGGGTGGGAGTGGGTGAAGCTTTCTTT

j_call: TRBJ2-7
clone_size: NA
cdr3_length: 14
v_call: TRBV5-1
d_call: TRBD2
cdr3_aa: CASSLGGGAEEQYF
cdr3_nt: TGCGCCAGCAGCTTGGGCGGGGGAGCGGAAGAGCAGTACTTC

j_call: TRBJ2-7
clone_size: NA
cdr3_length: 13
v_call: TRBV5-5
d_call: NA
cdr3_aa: CASSYGRTYEQYF
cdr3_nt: TGTGCCAGCAGCTATGGCAGGACCTACGAGCAGTACTTC

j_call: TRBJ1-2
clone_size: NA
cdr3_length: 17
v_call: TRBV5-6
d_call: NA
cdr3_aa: CASSPDLNRRANYGYTF
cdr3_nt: TGTGCCAGCAGCCCCGACCTAAACAGGAGAGCTAACTATGGCTACACCTTC

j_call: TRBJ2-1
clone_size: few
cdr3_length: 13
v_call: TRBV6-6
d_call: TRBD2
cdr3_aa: CASSIGGVNEQFF
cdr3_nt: TGTGCCAGCAGTATTGGGGGGGTTAATGAGCAGTTCTTC

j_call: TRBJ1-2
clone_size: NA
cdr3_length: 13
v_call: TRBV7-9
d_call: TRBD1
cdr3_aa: CASSRDSQYGYTF
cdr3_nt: TGTGCCAGCAGCCGGGACAGCCAGTATGGCTACACCTTC

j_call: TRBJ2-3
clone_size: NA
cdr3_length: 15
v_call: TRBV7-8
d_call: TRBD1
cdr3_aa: CASSAGTGRTDTQYF
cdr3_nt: TGTGCCAGCAGCGCAGGGACAGGTCGTACAGATACGCAGTATTTT

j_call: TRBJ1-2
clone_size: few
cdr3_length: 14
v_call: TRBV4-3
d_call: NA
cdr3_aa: CASSQERGARGYTF
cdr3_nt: TGCGCCAGCAGCCAAGAACGCGGGGCTCGGGGCTACACCTTC

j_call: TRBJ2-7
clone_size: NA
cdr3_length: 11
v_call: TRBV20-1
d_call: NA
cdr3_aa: CSARGGGEQYF
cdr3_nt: TGCAGTGCTAGAGGGGGAGGCGAGCAGTACTTC

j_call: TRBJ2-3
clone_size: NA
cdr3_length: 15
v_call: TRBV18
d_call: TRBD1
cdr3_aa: CASSPDREGTDTQYF
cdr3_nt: TGTGCCAGCTCACCGGACAGGGAAGGCACAGATACGCAGTATTTT

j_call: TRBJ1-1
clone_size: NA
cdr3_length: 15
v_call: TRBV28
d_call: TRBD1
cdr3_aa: CASRLDRGRNTEAFF
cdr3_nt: TGTGCCAGCAGGCTCGACAGGGGCCGTAACACTGAAGCTTTCTTT

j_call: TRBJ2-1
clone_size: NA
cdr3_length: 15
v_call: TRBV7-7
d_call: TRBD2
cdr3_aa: CASSPGTGGGGEQFF
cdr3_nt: TGTGCTAGCAGTCCCGGGACCGGAGGCGGGGGTGAGCAGTTCTTC

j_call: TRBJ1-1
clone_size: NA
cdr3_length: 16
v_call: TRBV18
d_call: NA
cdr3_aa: CASSPWARGGDTEAFF
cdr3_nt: TGTGCCAGCTCACCGTGGGCCCGCGGAGGGGACACTGAAGCTTTCTTT

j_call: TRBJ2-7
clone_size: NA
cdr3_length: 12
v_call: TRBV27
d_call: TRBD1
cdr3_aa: CASSPDRGLQYF
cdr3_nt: TGTGCCAGCAGTCCGGACAGGGGGCTACAGTACTTC

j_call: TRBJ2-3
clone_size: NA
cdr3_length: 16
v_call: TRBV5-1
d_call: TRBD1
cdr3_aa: CASSPGQGWYADTQYF
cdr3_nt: TGCGCCAGCAGCCCCGGACAGGGCTGGTATGCAGATACGCAGTATTTT

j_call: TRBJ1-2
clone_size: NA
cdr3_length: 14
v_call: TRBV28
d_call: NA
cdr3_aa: CASSFRFEGSGYTF
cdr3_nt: TGTGCCAGCAGCTTTAGGTTCGAGGGCTCCGGCTACACCTTC

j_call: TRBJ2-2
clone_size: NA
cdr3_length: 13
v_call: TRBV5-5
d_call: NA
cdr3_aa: CASIPLNTGELFF
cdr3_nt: TGTGCCAGCATCCCACTTAACACCGGGGAGCTGTTTTTT

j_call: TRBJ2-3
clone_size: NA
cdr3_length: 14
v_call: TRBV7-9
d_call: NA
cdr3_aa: CASSLGQSTDTQYF
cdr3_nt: TGTGCCAGCAGCTTAGGACAGTCCACAGATACGCAGTATTTT

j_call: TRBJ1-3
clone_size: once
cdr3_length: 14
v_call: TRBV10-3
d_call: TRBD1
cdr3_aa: CAISRQGSGNTIYF
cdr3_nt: TGTGCCATCAGCAGACAGGGGTCGGGAAACACCATATATTTT

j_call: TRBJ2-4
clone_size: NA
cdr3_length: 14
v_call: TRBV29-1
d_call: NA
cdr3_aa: CSVVRGAAKNIQYF
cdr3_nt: TGCAGCGTTGTAAGGGGCGCGGCCAAAAACATTCAGTACTTC

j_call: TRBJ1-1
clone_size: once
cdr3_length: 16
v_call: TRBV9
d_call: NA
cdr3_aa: CASRKPSGTENTEAFF
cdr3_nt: TGTGCCAGCAGGAAGCCATCCGGGACTGAGAACACTGAAGCTTTCTTT

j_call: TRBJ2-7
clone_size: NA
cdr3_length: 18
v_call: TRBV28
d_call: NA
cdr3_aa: CASSLIAAGRSISYEQYF
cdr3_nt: TGTGCCAGCAGCCTCATCGCGGCAGGGCGCTCCATCTCCTACGAGCAGTACTTC

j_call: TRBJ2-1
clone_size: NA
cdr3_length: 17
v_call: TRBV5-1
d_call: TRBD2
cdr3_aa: CASSGTPGLAGYNEQFF
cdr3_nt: TGCGCCAGCAGCGGCACGCCGGGACTAGCGGGATACAATGAGCAGTTCTTC

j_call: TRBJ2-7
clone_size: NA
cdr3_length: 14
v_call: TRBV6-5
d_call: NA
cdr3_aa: CASSYRGRSYEQYF
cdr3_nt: TGTGCCAGCAGTTACAGGGGCCGATCCTACGAGCAGTACTTC

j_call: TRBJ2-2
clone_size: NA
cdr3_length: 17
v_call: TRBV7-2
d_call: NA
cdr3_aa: CASSLALMSGNTGELFF
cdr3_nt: TGTGCCAGCAGCTTAGCGCTTATGAGTGGGAACACCGGGGAGCTGTTTTTT

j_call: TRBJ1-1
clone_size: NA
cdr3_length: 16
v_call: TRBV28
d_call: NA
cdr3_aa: CASSLFDSLKNTEAFF
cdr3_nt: TGTGCCAGCAGTTTATTTGACTCTCTGAAAAACACTGAAGCTTTCTTT

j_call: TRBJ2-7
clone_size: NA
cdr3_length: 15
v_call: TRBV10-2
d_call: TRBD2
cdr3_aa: CASSPGLAVSYEQYF
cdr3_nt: TGCGCCAGCAGTCCCGGACTAGCGGTGTCCTACGAGCAGTACTTC

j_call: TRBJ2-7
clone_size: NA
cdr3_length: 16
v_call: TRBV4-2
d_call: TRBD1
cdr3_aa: CASSPLGQSSSYEQYF
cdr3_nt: TGTGCCAGCAGCCCTTTGGGACAGAGCAGCTCCTACGAGCAGTACTTC

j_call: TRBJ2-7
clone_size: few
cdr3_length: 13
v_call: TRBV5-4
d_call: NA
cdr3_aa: CASSTTDKYEQYF
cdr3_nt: TGTGCCAGCAGCACCACGGACAAGTACGAGCAGTACTTC

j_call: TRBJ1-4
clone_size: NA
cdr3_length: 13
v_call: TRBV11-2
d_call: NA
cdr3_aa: CASSLDRSEKLFF
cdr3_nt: TGTGCCAGCAGCTTAGATCGGAGTGAAAAACTGTTTTTT

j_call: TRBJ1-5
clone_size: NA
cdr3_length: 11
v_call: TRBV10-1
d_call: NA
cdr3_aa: CASTKNQPQHF
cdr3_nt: TGCGCCAGCACAAAAAATCAGCCCCAGCATTTT

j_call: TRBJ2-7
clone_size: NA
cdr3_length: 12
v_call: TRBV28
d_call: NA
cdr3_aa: CASRGWAYEQYF
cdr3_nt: TGTGCCTCACGAGGTTGGGCCTACGAGCAGTACTTC

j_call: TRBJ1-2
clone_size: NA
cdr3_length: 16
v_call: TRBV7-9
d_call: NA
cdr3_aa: CASSFYPTGLNYGYTF
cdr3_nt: TGTGCCAGCAGCTTCTATCCGACGGGACTTAACTATGGCTACACCTTC

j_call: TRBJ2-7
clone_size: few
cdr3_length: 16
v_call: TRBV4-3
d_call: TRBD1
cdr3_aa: CASSQDSGQGAYEQYF
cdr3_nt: TGCGCCAGCAGCCAAGATAGTGGACAGGGAGCCTACGAGCAGTACTTC

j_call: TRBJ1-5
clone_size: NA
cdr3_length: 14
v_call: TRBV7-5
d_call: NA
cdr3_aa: CARSRDSKHQPQHF
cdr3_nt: TGTGCCAGAAGTCGGGACAGTAAACATCAGCCCCAGCATTTT

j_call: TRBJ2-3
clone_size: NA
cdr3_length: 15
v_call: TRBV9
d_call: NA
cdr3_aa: CASSVVGLSSDTQYF
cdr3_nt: TGTGCCAGCAGCGTAGTAGGACTAAGTTCAGATACGCAGTATTTT

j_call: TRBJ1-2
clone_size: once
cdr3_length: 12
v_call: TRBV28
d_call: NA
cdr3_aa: CASSSVNYGYTF
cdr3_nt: TGTGCCAGCAGTTCAGTAAACTATGGCTACACCTTC

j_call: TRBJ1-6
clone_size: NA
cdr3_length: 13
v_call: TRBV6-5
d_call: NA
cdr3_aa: CASTPGEVSPLHF
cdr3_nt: TGTGCCAGCACCCCTGGCGAGGTTTCACCCCTCCACTTT

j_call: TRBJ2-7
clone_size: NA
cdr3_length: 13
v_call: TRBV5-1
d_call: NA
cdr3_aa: CASSTSGSYEQYF
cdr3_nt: TGCGCCAGCAGCACGTCGGGCTCCTACGAGCAGTACTTC

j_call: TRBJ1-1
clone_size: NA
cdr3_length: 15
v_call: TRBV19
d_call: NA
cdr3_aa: CASSIWGSANTEAFF
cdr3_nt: TGTGCCAGTAGTATATGGGGCAGTGCGAACACTGAAGCTTTCTTT

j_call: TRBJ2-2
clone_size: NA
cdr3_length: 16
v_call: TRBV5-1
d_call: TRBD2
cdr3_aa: CASSSGLADVQGELFF
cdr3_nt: TGCGCCAGCAGCTCGGGACTAGCGGACGTTCAAGGGGAGCTGTTTTTT

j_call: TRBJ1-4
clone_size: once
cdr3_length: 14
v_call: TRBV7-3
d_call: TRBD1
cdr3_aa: CASSLGTGYEKLFF
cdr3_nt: TGTGCCAGCAGCTTAGGGACAGGGTATGAAAAACTGTTTTTT

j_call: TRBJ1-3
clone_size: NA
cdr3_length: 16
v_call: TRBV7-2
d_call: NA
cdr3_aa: CASSPAVRSSGNTIYF
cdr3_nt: TGTGCCAGCAGCCCAGCCGTGCGGAGCTCTGGAAACACCATATATTTT

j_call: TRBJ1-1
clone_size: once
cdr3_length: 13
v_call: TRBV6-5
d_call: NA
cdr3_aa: CASSYPINTEAFF
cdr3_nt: TGTGCCAGCAGTTACCCTATAAACACTGAAGCTTTCTTT

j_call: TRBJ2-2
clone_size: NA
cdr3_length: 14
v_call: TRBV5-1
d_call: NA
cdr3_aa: CASEQGQNTGELFF
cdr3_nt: TGCGCCAGCGAGCAGGGACAGAACACCGGGGAGCTGTTTTTT

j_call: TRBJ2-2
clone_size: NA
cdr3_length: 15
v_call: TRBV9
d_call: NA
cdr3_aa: CASNPQGGNTGELFF
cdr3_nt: TGTGCCAGCAACCCACAAGGGGGGAACACCGGGGAGCTGTTTTTT

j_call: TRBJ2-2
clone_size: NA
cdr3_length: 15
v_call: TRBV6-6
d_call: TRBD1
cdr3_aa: CASSYRDRVPGELFF
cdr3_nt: TGTGCCAGCAGTTACCGGGACAGGGTCCCCGGGGAGCTGTTTTTT

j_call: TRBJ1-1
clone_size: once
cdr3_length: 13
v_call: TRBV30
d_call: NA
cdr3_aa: CAWSVLVDTEAFF
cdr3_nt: TGTGCCTGGAGTGTACTGGTGGACACTGAAGCTTTCTTT

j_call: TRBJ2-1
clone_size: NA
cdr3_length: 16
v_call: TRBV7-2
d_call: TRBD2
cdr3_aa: CASSLVPSGGWNEQFF
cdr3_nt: TGTGCCAGCAGCTTAGTCCCTAGCGGGGGTTGGAATGAGCAGTTCTTC

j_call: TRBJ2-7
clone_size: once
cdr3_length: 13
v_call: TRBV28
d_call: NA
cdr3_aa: CASSPSDIYEQYF
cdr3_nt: TGTGCCAGCAGTCCCTCGGACATCTACGAGCAGTACTTC

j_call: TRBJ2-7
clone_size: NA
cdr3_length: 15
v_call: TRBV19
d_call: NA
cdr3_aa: CASSLKTGRYSEQYF
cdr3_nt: TGTGCCAGTAGCTTAAAGACAGGGAGGTACTCCGAGCAGTACTTC

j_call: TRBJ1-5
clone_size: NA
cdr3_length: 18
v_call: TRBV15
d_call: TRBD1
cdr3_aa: CATSRFDFAGGGNQPQHF
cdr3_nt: TGTGCCACCAGCAGATTCGATTTTGCAGGGGGCGGAAATCAGCCCCAGCATTTT

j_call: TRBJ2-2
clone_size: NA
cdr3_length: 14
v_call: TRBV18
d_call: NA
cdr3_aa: CASSPGQNTGELFF
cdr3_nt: TGTGCCAGCTCACCAGGGCAGAACACCGGGGAGCTGTTTTTT

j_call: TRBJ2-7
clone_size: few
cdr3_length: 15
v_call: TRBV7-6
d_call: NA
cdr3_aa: CASSLVAAWSYEQYF
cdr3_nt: TGTGCCAGCAGCTTAGTCGCGGCATGGTCCTACGAGCAGTACTTC